The source of this TCR beta chain is a study of T cells after yellow fever vaccination (dated by TCRdb to the late 2010s). For the study in its entirety: Libraries from fractions with low cell numbers were prepared with the SMART-Seq v4 Ultra Low Input RNA kit. To track T-cell clones before and after primary and booster YFV17D yellow fever vaccination, bulk TCR alpha and beta repertoires were sequenced longitudinally. The cohort comprised two healthy male donors, one aged 18 to 29 and one aged 30 to 40 years. Blood samples were taken at several timepoints before and after primary and secondary immunization, and bulk PBMC replicates and cell subsets were isolated. Paper-wide results and their limitations: Because only two donors were included in the study, the extent to which the findings can be generalized is limited. After the booster, most clones that had expanded after primary vaccination were detected again (approximately 96% of CD4 and roughly 86% of CD8), suggesting broad maintenance of memory. A small share of clonotypes was detected in both CD4 and CD8 compartments, with the overlap likely arising from convergent recombination. FACS-sorted repertoires could contain abundant contaminating clonotypes from the bulk population, so computational filtering was required. The secondary T-cell response was weaker than the primary response but faster, peaking on day 5 instead of day 15.

According to the study, the label for this sample's treatment or condition signals: live attenuated yellow fever vaccine strain. Two biological replicates of bulk PBMCs were collected at each blood-draw timepoint. A standard Ficoll-Paque protocol was used to isolate PBMCs from peripheral blood. TriZol was used to extract RNA from bulk PBMCs, CD4 and CD8 fractions, and dextramer-positive and dextramer-negative fractions. CDR1 is given as SQVTM and CDR2 as ANQGSEA, both from the germline V gene. From cysteine to phenylalanine, the CDR3 is 14 amino acids long. The retained sequence is limited to the CDR3, 42 bases, with the frame set at the first base. Trimming removed 4 bases from V and 4 bases from J, leaving 14 bases between the germline ends. Synthesis of TCR cDNA relied on 5'RACE template switching, a step that introduced a universal primer site along with unique molecular identifiers. Priming of cDNA synthesis was performed from both the TCR alpha and TCR beta constant segments. Two PCR steps were used to amplify libraries, with sample barcodes and sequencing adapters being added in the second step. Sequencing of libraries was performed on Illumina HiSeq 2500 (2x100 bp) or NovaSeq (2x150 bp). On the study's bioinformatics: MIGEC was used to demultiplex reads and collapse the reads into UMI consensus sequences, and MiXCR was used for V(D)J alignment. Clonotypes responding to the vaccine were identified with edgeR on replicate PBMC samples, with the criteria of FDR below 0.01 and a log2 fold change above 5 up to day 15. Each bulk clonotype received a CD4 or CD8 identity based on whether the sequenced CD4 or CD8 repertoire contained that clonotype at higher abundance. The raw public data were reprocessed by TCRdb itself: fastp quality trimming at Q25, MiXCR clonotype calling, in-frame beta chains only. Every CDR3 protein is listed once, alongside the most common genes and DNA of its rows. The V and J calls were determined by TCRdb, not by the authors. This sample comprises 300,000 to 450,000 distinct CDR3 sequences, roughly 6.1% of them detected only once. Approximately 16% of the sample goes to the ten largest clones.

With respect to this clonotype: What antigen it recognizes has not been identified. Base qualities are not recorded, but no much larger clone differs from it by a single base.

This sequence uses TRBV29-1 and TRBJ2-1; a weak D assignment points to TRBD2 (5 bases agree). The sequenced sample was PBMCs, obtained 5 days after the yellow fever booster vaccination. This clonotype was obtained from a man aged 25 to 40 who received the YFV17D yellow fever vaccine. The bases are TGCAGCGTTGTGTTGGGAGTCAGGTACAATGAGCAGTTCTTC. The resulting protein is CSVVLGVRYNEQFF.